The rows below give T cell receptor beta chains drawn from one sample of a study of T cells after posttransplantation cyclophosphamide. Libraries were prepared by immunoSEQ multiplex PCR; TCRdb keeps only in-frame clonotypes and omits some of them. This sample has around 31,000 clones, with 90% to 95% found just once. The sample consisted of naive CD4+ T cells sorted from blood. The receptors were sampled from a young man in good health and a related stem cell transplant donor. The CDR3 runs from the conserved cysteine through the conserved F or W. Each record gives: J gene, D gene, clone size, V gene, CDR3 protein, CDR3 DNA. The D gene is left open where the match is weak. Clone size is shown for a subset of rows, as once, few, many or a class of expanded clone.

TRBJ2-2	-	-	TRBV9	CASSVGAGGGPGELFF	TGTGCCAGCAGCGTAGGGGCAGGGGGAGGTCCCGGGGAGCTGTTTTTT
TRBJ1-3	-	-	TRBV5-4	CASSLRDTRNTIYF	TGTGCCAGCAGCTTGAGGGACACCCGAAACACCATATATTTT
TRBJ1-5	-	few	TRBV2	CASMGGPDQPQHF	TGTGCCAGCATGGGGGGGCCTGATCAGCCCCAGCATTTT
TRBJ1-6	TRBD1	-	TRBV2	CASLRQGHNSPLHF	TGTGCCAGCTTAAGACAGGGGCATAATTCCCCCCTCCACTTT
TRBJ2-1	TRBD1	-	TRBV18	CASSPQGAGSNEQFF	TGTGCCAGCTCACCGCAGGGGGCAGGTAGCAATGAGCAGTTCTTC
TRBJ2-7	-	-	TRBV18	CASSPRTDEQYF	TGTGCCAGCTCACCGCGGACAGACGAGCAGTACTTC
TRBJ1-6	TRBD1	-	TRBV5-1	CASSWTGRSSYNSPLHF	TGCGCCAGCAGCTGGACAGGGAGAAGCTCCTATAATTCACCCCTCCACTTT
TRBJ1-6	-	-	TRBV9	CASSVAQGPLHF	TGTGCCAGCAGCGTAGCTCAGGGGCCCCTCCACTTT
TRBJ1-1	TRBD1	-	TRBV7-9	CASRFGGGRKDTEAFF	TGTGCCAGCAGATTTGGAGGGGGCAGGAAGGACACTGAAGCTTTCTTT
TRBJ2-5	TRBD2	-	TRBV5-4	CASSRGLAGGSETQYF	TGTGCCAGCAGCCGCGGGCTAGCGGGGGGGTCGGAGACCCAGTACTTC
TRBJ2-3	TRBD1	-	TRBV14	CASSPRGDRVTDTQYF	TGTGCCAGCAGCCCTCGAGGGGACAGAGTCACAGATACGCAGTATTTT
TRBJ1-5	TRBD1	-	TRBV2	CASSEARGDQPQHF	TGTGCCAGCAGTGAGGCCAGGGGGGATCAGCCCCAGCATTTT
TRBJ2-1	TRBD2	-	TRBV4-3	CASSQERASGGQEQFF	TGCGCCAGCAGCCAAGAAAGGGCTAGCGGGGGGCAAGAGCAGTTCTTC
TRBJ1-2	TRBD1	-	TRBV28	CASSLGQFFYGYTF	TGTGCCAGCAGTTTGGGACAGTTCTTCTATGGCTACACCTTC
TRBJ1-6	-	-	TRBV9	CASRGEGAPNSPLHF	TGTGCCAGCAGGGGTGAAGGGGCGCCGAATTCACCCCTCCACTTT
TRBJ2-3	TRBD2	-	TRBV18	CASSPRGGYTDTQYF	TGTGCCAGCTCACCCCGCGGGGGGTACACAGATACGCAGTATTTT
TRBJ2-5	-	-	TRBV4-3	CASSPRGEEETQYF	TGCGCCAGCAGCCCTCGCGGGGAAGAGGAGACCCAGTACTTC
TRBJ1-5	-	-	TRBV7-2	CASSPPGGQPQHF	TGTGCCAGCAGCCCCCCCGGGGGTCAGCCCCAGCATTTT
TRBJ2-5	TRBD2	-	TRBV9	CASSVGQGGETQYF	TGTGCCAGCAGCGTAGGTCAGGGAGGGGAGACCCAGTACTTC
TRBJ1-1	-	-	TRBV5-1	CASSPEGNTEAFF	TGCGCCAGCAGCCCCGAGGGGAACACTGAAGCTTTCTTT
TRBJ2-7	TRBD2	-	TRBV5-1	CASSLGLAGGEGEQYF	TGCGCCAGCAGCTTGGGGCTAGCGGGGGGCGAAGGGGAGCAGTACTTC
TRBJ2-3	TRBD2	-	TRBV10-3	CAISASGSTDTQYF	TGTGCCATCAGTGCTAGCGGAAGCACAGATACGCAGTATTTT